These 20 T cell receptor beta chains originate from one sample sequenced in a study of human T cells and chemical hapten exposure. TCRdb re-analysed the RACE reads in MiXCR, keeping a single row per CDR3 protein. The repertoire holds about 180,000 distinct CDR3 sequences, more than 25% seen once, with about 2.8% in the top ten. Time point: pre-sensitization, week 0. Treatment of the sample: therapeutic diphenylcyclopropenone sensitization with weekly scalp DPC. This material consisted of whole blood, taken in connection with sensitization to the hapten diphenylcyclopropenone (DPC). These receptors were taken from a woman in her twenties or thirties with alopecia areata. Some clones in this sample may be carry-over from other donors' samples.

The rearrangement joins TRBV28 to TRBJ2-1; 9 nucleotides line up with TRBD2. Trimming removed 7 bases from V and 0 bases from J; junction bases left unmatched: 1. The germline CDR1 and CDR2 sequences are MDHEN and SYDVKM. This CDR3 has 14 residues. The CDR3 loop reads CASTAGGSYNEQFF. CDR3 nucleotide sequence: TGTGCCAGCACAGCGGGGGGCTCCTACAATGAGCAGTTCTTC. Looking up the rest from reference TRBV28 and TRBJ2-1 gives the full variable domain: DVKVTQSSRYLVKRTGEKVFLECVQDMDHENMFWYRQDPGLGLRLIYFSYDVKMKEKGDIPEGYSVSREKKERFSLILESASTNQTSMYLCASTAGGSYNEQFFGPGTRLTVL.

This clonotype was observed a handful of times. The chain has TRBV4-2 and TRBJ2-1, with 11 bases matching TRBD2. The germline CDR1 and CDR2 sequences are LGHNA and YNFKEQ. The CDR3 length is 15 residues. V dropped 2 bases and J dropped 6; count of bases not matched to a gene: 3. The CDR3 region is CASSQRLAGGNEQFF. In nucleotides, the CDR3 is TGTGCCAGCAGCCAAAGGCTAGCGGGGGGCAATGAGCAGTTCTTC.

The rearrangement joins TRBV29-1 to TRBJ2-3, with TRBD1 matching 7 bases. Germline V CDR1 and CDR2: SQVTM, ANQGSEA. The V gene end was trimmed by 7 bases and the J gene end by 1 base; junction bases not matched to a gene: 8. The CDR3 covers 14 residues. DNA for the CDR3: TGCAGCGCGGACAGGCAGGTGGGCACAGATACGCAGTATTTT. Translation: CSADRQVGTDTQYF.

The CDR3 DNA is TGTGCCAGCAGTTTATCGGTGACGGAGCAGTTCTTC. This encodes CASSLSVTEQFF. V and J are TRBV28 and TRBJ2-1; D is ambiguous. The V end was cut by 1 base, the J end by 10 bases, with 8 bases between. The CDR3 has 12 residues. Germline CDR1 reads MDHEN; CDR2 reads SYDVKM.

CDR3 protein: CASTERDRGKDTQYF. The CDR3, as DNA: TGCGCCAGCACCGAAAGGGACAGGGGAAAAGATACGCAGTATTTT. V usage is TRBV5-1 and J usage is TRBJ2-3; 10 nucleotides agree with TRBD1. V shed 6 bases and J 5 bases; nucleotides not matched to a gene: 9. CDR1 is SGHRS, CDR2 YFSETQ, per germline. The CDR3 is made up of 15 amino acids.

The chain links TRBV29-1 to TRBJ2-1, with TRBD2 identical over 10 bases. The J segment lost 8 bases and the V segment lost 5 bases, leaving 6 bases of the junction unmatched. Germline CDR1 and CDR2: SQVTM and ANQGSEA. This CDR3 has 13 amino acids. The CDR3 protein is CSVPSGSSDEQFF. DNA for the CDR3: TGCAGCGTTCCTAGCGGGAGTAGCGATGAGCAGTTCTTC.

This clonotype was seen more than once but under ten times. CDR3 sequence reads: CSASVSPYEQYF. Written as DNA, the CDR3 is TGCAGTGCTAGTGTTTCTCCCTACGAGCAGTACTTC. The J gene is TRBJ2-7, the V gene TRBV20-1; D not resolved. Trimming shortened V by 3 bases and J by 2 bases, and 8 bases separated the two germline ends. This CDR3 has 12 amino acids. The germline CDR1 and CDR2 sequences are DFQATT and SNEGSKA (reference sequence).

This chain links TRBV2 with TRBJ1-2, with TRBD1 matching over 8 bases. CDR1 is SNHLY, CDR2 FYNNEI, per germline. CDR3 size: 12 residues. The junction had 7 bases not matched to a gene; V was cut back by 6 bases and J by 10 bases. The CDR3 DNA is TGTGCCAGCAGCTCCGGGACAGGATCCTACACCTTC. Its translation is CASSSGTGSYTF.

The CDR3 region is CASSVDPGGNNSPLHF. DNA for the CDR3: TGTGCCAGCAGCGTAGACCCAGGGGGCAATAATTCACCCCTCCACTTT. This chain links TRBV9 with TRBJ1-6; 8 bases fit TRBD1. The CDR3 loop spans 16 amino acids. Germline V CDR1 and CDR2: SGDLS, YYNGEE. Unmatched junction bases numbered 4, after V lost 0 bases and J lost 5 bases. Full variable domain (rest looked up from reference TRBV9 and TRBJ1-6): DSGVTQTPKHLITATGQRVTLRCSPRSGDLSVYWYQQSLDQGLQFLIQYYNGEERAKGNILERFSAQQFPDLHSELNLSSLELGDSALYFCASSVDPGGNNSPLHFGNGTRLTVT.

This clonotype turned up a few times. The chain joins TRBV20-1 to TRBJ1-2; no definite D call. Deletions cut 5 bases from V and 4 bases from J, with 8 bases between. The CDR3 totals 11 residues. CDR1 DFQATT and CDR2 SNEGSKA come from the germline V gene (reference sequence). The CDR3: CSAWGGYGYTF. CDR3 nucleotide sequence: TGCAGTGCTTGGGGTGGCTATGGCTACACCTTC.

Written as DNA, the CDR3 is TGTGCCAGCAGTTTAAGGGACCAGGGGAGGTCTTTCTTT. As protein: CASSLRDQGRSFF. This chain connects TRBV12-3 or TRBV12-4 to TRBJ1-1, with D perhaps TRBD1 (6 bases). The V gene lost 2 bases and the J gene lost 12 bases, with 16 bases spanning the gap. The CDR3 consists of 13 residues.

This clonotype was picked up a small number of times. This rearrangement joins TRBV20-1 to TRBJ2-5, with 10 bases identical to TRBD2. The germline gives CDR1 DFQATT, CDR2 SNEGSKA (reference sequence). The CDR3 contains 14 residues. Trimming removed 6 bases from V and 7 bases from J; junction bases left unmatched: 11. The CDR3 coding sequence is TGCAGTGCCCCGTTCTTAGCGGGAGGAGGGACCCAGTACTTC. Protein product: CSAPFLAGGGTQYF.

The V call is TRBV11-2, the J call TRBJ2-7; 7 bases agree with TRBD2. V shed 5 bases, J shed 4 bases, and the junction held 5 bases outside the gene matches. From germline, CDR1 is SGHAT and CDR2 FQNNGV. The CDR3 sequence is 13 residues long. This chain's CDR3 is CASSPGRGYEQYF. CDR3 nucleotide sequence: TGTGCCAGCAGCCCGGGGAGGGGATACGAGCAGTACTTC.

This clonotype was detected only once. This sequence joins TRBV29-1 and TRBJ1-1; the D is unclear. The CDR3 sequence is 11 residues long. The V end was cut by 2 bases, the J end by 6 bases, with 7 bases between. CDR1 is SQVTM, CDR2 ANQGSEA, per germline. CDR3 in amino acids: CSVEPGAEAFF. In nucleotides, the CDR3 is TGCAGCGTTGAACCCGGGGCTGAAGCTTTCTTT.

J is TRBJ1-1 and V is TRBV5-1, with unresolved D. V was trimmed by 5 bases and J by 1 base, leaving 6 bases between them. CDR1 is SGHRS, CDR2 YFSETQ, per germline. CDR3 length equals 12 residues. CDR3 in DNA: TGCGCCAGCAGGGACGGGAACACTGAAGCTTTCTTT. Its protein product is CASRDGNTEAFF.

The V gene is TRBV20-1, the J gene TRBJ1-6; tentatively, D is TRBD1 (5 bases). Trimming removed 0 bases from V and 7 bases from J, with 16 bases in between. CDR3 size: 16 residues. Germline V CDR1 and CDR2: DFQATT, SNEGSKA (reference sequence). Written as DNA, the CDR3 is TGCAGTGCTAGAGATGCGGGGGGATCGGAAAATTCACCCCTCCACTTT. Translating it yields CSARDAGGSENSPLHF.

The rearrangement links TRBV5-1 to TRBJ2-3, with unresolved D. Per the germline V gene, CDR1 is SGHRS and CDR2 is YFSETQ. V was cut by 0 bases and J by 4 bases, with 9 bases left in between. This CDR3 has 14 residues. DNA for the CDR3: TGCGCCAGCAGCTTGGAAGGCCCCGCAGATACGCAGTATTTT. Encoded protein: CASSLEGPADTQYF.

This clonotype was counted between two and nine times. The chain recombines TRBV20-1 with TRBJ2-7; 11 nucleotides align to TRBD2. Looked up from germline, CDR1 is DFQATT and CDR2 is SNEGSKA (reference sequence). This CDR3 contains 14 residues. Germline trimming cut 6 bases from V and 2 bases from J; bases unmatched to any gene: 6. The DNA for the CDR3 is TGCAGTGCCTCCTCGGGACTAGCGGCCTACGAGCAGTACTTC. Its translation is CSASSGLAAYEQYF.

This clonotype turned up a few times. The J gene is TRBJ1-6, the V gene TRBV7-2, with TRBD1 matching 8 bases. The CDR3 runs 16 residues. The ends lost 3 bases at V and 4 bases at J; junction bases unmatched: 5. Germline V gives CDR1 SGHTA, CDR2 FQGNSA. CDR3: CASSFSDRVYNSPLHF. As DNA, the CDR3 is TGTGCCAGCAGCTTCTCGGACAGGGTTTATAATTCACCCCTCCACTTT.

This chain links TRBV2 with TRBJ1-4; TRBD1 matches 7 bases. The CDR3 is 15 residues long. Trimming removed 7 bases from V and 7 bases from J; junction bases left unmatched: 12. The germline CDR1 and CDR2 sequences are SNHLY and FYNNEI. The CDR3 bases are TGTGCCAGCACTAGAACCGGGACAGATGTTGAAAAACTGTTTTTT. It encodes CASTRTGTDVEKLFF.